The clone carrying this TCR beta chain has only one observation. The target antigen is unknown. TCRdb fed the reads into MiXCR, producing one record per CDR3 protein. Among about 890,000 distinct CDR3 sequences, approximately 31% were seen once, and the ten largest hold 10% to 15%. This specimen comes from a study of T cell repertoires in cytomegalovirus infection. Trimming left V 0 bases short and J 4 bases short, with 9 bases between. In germline, CDR1 is MNHEY, CDR2 SVGEGT. CDR3 length: 14 residues. Overall study findings and caveats: CMV-specific HLA-C-restricted TCR beta clonotypes dominated the ex vivo response.

V usage is TRBV6-2 or TRBV6-3 and J usage is TRBJ2-5; D remains ambiguous. The receptor was derived from a human donor in good health (CMV status not recorded). Some clones in this sample may be carry-over from other donors' samples. This specimen was cultured CD8+ T cells from PBMCs, taken from culture after CMV antigen stimulation. CDR3 loop: CASSYSAPPETQYF. CDR3 coding DNA: TGTGCCAGCAGTTACTCGGCGCCCCCAGAGACCCAGTACTTC.